This TCR beta chain was profiled in a study of a mutant IDH1 vaccine in newly diagnosed glioma. Overall study: Vaccinations were initiated 4-6 weeks following radiotherapy alone, or were given together with temozolomide cycles.

Clones were sequenced by immunoSEQ multiplex PCR, and TCRdb holds only the in-frame ones, with some missing. The sample lists tens of thousands of clones, 60% to 85% occurring once. The count of this clone is one. Its antigen is as yet unknown. Whole-study findings and limits: Patients mounted vaccine-induced immune responses in 90% to 95% of cases.

Time point defined: week 47, end of study. All doses held 300 ug of mutant IDH1 20-mer peptide, with topical imiquimod. V lost 2 bases and J lost 15; bases outside the gene matches: 13. In germline, CDR1 is LNHDA, CDR2 SQIVND (reference sequence). This CDR3 comprises 14 residues. This sample comprised PBMCs, obtained from a glioma patient whose treatment included an IDH1 peptide vaccine. The V and J genes are TRBV19 and TRBJ2-1; 7 bases are a match to TRBD1. The receptor comes from a man between 35 and 55 years old with glioma. The CDR3 sequence: CASSIRTDTGVPFF. Here the CDR3 DNA reads TGTGCCAGTAGTATACGGACCGACACAGGGGTGCCGTTCTTC.